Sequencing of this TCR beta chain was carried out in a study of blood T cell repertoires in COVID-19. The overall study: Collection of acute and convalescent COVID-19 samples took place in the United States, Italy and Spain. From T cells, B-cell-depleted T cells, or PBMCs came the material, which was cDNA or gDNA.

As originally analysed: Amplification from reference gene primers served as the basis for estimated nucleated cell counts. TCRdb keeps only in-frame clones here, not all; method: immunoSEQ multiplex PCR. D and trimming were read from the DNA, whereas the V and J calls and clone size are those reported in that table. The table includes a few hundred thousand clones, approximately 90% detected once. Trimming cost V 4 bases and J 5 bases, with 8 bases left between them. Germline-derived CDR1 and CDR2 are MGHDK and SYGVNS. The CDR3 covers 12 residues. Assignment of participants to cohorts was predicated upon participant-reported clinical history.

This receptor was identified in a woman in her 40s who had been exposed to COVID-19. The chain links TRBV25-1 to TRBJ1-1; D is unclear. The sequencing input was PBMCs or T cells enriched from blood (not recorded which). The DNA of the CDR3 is TGTGCCAGCAGTGTAGGGAGGACTGAAGCTTTCTTT. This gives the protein CASSVGRTEAFF.